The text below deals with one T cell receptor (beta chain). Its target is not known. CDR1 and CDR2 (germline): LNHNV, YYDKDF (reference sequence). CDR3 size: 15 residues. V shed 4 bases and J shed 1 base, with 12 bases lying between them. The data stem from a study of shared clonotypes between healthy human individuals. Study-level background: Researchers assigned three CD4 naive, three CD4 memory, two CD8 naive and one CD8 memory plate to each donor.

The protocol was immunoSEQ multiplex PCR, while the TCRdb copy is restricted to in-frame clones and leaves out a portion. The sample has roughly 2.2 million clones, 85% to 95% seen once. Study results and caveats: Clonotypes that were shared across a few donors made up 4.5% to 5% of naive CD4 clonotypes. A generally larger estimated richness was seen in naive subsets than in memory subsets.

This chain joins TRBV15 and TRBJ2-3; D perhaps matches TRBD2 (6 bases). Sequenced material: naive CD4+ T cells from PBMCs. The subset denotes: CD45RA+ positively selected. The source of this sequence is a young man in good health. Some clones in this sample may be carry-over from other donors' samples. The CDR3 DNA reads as TGTGCCACCAGCACCATGGCTAGCGGCACAGATACGCAGTATTTT. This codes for CATSTMASGTDTQYF.